This is a list of T cell receptor beta chains from one sample in a study of T cell responses to AZD1222 COVID-19 vaccine. Repertoires were generated with immunoSEQ multiplex PCR, while TCRdb's copy carries only in-frame clones and drops some. The table lists fewer than 200,000 clones, 90% to 95% of them singletons. Sequenced material: peripheral blood, taken 28 days after the second AZD1222 dose. Every receptor here comes from an adult who received the AZD1222 COVID-19 vaccine. Each CDR3 is given with its conserved first and last residue. The D gene is left open where the match is weak. Only part of the rows carry a size: once, few, many, or a class if the clone is expanded.

.	TRBV5-5	TRBJ2-5	once	TGTGCCAACCCCGGACGGAAACTCCCGGGGCAAGAGACCCAGTACTTC	CANPGRKLPGQETQYF
.	TRBV7-9	TRBJ1-1	.	TGTGCCAGCAGCTTATCCCTCGTAGGGACTGAAGCTTTCTTT	CASSLSLVGTEAFF
TRBD2	TRBV9	TRBJ2-1	.	TGTGCCAGCAGCGTAGTTGGGACTAGTGACTCCTACAATGAGCAGTTCTTC	CASSVVGTSDSYNEQFF
.	TRBV19	TRBJ1-5	once	TGTGCCAGTAGTATCACTGGGGGGGCCTATCAGCCCCAGCATTTT	CASSITGGAYQPQHF
.	TRBV19	TRBJ2-1	once	TGTGCCAGTAGTAGCCCGGGACTCAAGAATGAGCAGTTCTTC	CASSSPGLKNEQFF
.	TRBV5-5	TRBJ2-7	.	TGTGCCAGCAGCGGACAGAGTAACTACGAGCAGTACTTC	CASSGQSNYEQYF
TRBD1	TRBV12-5	TRBJ1-1	once	TGTGCTAGTGGCTCCGAAAGGACAGGAGAAAACACTGAAGCTTTCTTT	CASGSERTGENTEAFF
.	TRBV6-2/TRBV6-3	TRBJ1-5	.	TGTGCCAGCAGTTACGGGGCTCAGCCCCAGCATTTT	CASSYGAQPQHF
TRBD2	TRBV19	TRBJ2-3	.	TGTGCCAGTAGACATAGCGGGGGGTGGACAGATACGCAGTATTTT	CASRHSGGWTDTQYF
TRBD1	TRBV2	TRBJ1-1	.	TGTGCCAGCAGTCTGGGACAGGGGGCCACTGAAGCTTTCTTT	CASSLGQGATEAFF
.	TRBV4-1	TRBJ2-1	.	TGCGCCAGCAGCCAAGATTTTAGCGGATTCCGCCAGGGGTTCTTC	CASSQDFSGFRQGFF
TRBD2	TRBV28	TRBJ2-2	.	TGTGCCAGCAGTTTACGACTAGCGGGGACGAACACCGGGGAGCTGTTTTTT	CASSLRLAGTNTGELFF
.	TRBV20-1	TRBJ1-1	.	TGCAGTGCTTCTAGGTACACTGAAGCTTTCTTT	CSASRYTEAFF
.	TRBV2	TRBJ2-3	.	TGTGCCTTCCGACGGGGAGCCAAGGAGCAGTATTTT	CAFRRGAKEQYF
.	TRBV25-1	TRBJ1-5	.	TGTGCCAGCAGCTTAGCAGGGTTCCAGCCCCAGCATTTT	CASSLAGFQPQHF
.	TRBV15	TRBJ1-5	once	TGTGCCACCAGCAGAGGCAGGGAGCAGCCCCAGCATTTT	CATSRGREQPQHF
TRBD1	TRBV27	TRBJ1-6	.	TGTGCCAGCAGTTTATTTCTCCAGGGGGCCGATAATTCACCCCTCCACTTT	CASSLFLQGADNSPLHF
TRBD1	TRBV11-2	TRBJ2-7	.	TGTGCCAGCAGCCAGGGACAGATCTACGAGCAGTACTTC	CASSQGQIYEQYF
.	TRBV10-3	TRBJ1-1	.	TGTGCCATCAGTGCTGCGAACACTGAAGCTTTCTTT	CAISAANTEAFF
.	TRBV1	TRBJ2-5	.	TGCACCAGCCTCACGAGGGAGAGGCGACAAGAGACCCAGTACTTC	CTSLTRERRQETQYF
TRBD2	TRBV7-3	TRBJ2-1	.	TGTGCCAGCAGTGCGACTAGCGGGCACGGGAATGAGCAGTTCTTC	CASSATSGHGNEQFF
TRBD2	TRBV30	TRBJ2-7	.	TGTGCCTGGAGAGGACGCGGGAGCGGCTACGAGCAGTACTTC	CAWRGRGSGYEQYF
.	TRBV5-5	TRBJ2-3	.	TGTGCCAGCAGCTCTTGGGGGGCGGATACGCAGTATTTT	CASSSWGADTQYF
TRBD1	TRBV27	TRBJ1-1	.	TGTGCCAGCAGTCCAAAGACAGGGTGGGACACTGAAGCTTTCTTT	CASSPKTGWDTEAFF
.	TRBV7-3	TRBJ2-1	.	TGTGCCAGCAGCTTAATATCGGGAACCTACAATGAGCAGTTCTTC	CASSLISGTYNEQFF
TRBD1	TRBV5-4	TRBJ2-7	.	TGTGCCAGCAGCATGACAGGGGGCTACGAGCAGTACTTC	CASSMTGGYEQYF
TRBD2	TRBV28	TRBJ2-1	.	TGTGCCAGCAGTCAAGGGACTAGCGGGAGGGCCACCTACAATGAGCAGTTCTTC	CASSQGTSGRATYNEQFF
.	TRBV7-9	TRBJ1-5	.	TGTGCCAGCAGCTTTGGCAATCAGCCCCAGCATTTT	CASSFGNQPQHF
.	TRBV9	TRBJ1-3	once	TGTGCCAGCAGCGTAGGCCCCGTAGAGGATGGAAACACCATATATTTT	CASSVGPVEDGNTIYF
.	TRBV5-1	TRBJ2-7	.	TGCGCCAGCAGCTCGGACATTAGCTCCTACGAGCAGTACTTC	CASSSDISSYEQYF
.	TRBV6-6	TRBJ1-3	.	TGTGCCAGCAGTCCGGGGGCACGAAACACCATATATTTT	CASSPGARNTIYF
.	TRBV7-2	TRBJ1-1	.	TGTGCCAGCAGCACACAGGTGCCGAACACTGAAGCTTTCTTT	CASSTQVPNTEAFF
.	TRBV6-5	TRBJ1-5	.	TGTGCCAGCAGTTATAGCATCAATCAGCCCCAGCATTTT	CASSYSINQPQHF
.	TRBV7-8	TRBJ1-2	.	TGTGCCAGCAACGTGGTTCCGACCCTGAGGACCTATGGCTACACCTTC	CASNVVPTLRTYGYTF
.	TRBV5-4	TRBJ2-5	.	TGTGCCAGCAGCTTGATCGCCCGACAAGAGACCCAGTACTTC	CASSLIARQETQYF
.	TRBV19	TRBJ1-2	once	TGTGCCAGTAGGCCCGGGGCGCTTCCCTCACTCTATGGCTACACCTTC	CASRPGALPSLYGYTF
TRBD1	TRBV25-1	TRBJ2-3	.	TGTGCCAGCGGTGGACAGGGTACAGATACGCAGTATTTT	CASGGQGTDTQYF
.	TRBV27	TRBJ1-1	few	TGTGCCAGCAGTTTATGGTCCAGCACTGAAGCTTTCTTT	CASSLWSSTEAFF
TRBD1	TRBV28	TRBJ1-4	.	TGTGCCAGCAGCGGACAGGGATGGGAAAAACTGTTTTTT	CASSGQGWEKLFF
TRBD2	TRBV9	TRBJ2-3	.	TGTGCCAGCAGCGTAGGCGAGCGGGGGGGCATCGCAGATACGCAGTATTTT	CASSVGERGGIADTQYF
.	TRBV7-3	TRBJ2-7	.	TGTGCCAGCAGCTTAAGTCCTGTGAACGAGCAGTACTTC	CASSLSPVNEQYF
TRBD1	TRBV6-4	TRBJ2-3	once	TGTGCCAGCAGATTAGACAGGGGGGCAGATACGCAGTATTTT	CASRLDRGADTQYF
.	TRBV19	TRBJ1-2	.	TGTGCCAGTAGTATTATAGGTACTAACTATGGCTACACCTTC	CASSIIGTNYGYTF
.	TRBV15	TRBJ1-6	.	TGTGCCACCAGCAGGGATACGGGGAATTCACCCCTCCACTTT	CATSRDTGNSPLHF
TRBD1	TRBV6-5	TRBJ1-6	.	TGTGCCAGCAGTTACGGGACAGGCCCAGAATATGTTGCCCTCCACTTT	CASSYGTGPEYVALHF